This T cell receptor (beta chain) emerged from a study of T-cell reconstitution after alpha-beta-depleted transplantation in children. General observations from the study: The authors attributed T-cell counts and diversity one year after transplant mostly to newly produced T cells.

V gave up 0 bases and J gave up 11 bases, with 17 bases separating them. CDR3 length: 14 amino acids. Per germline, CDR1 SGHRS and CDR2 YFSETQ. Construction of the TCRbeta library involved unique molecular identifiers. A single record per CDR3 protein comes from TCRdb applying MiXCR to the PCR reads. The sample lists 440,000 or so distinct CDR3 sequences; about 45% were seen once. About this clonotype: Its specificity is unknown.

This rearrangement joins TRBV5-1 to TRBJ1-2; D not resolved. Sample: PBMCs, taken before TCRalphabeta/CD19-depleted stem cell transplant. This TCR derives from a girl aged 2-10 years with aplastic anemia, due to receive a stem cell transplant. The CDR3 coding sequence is TGCGCCAGCAGCTTGGCGGCGGCCGTCAACGGGTACACCTTC. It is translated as CASSLAAAVNGYTF.